The subject of this entry is one T cell receptor beta chain. Per the original methods: Reference gene primer amplification gave nucleated cell count estimates. The repertoire was sequenced with immunoSEQ multiplex PCR; TCRdb's copy has only in-frame clones and lacks some. Clone size and V and J calls were adopted from that table, with D and trimming inferred from the DNA. The table records around 46,000 clones, more than 85% of them present only once. This sample was included in a study of blood T cell repertoires in COVID-19. The germline V and J ends were trimmed by 5 bases and 0 bases, with 8 bases remaining between them. Germline CDR1 is MDHEN and CDR2 is SYDVKM. The CDR3 runs to 14 residues.

The sequence derives from a man aged 40-50 years with active COVID-19. The rearrangement links TRBV28 to TRBJ1-3; D ambiguous. Sequenced material: peripheral blood. CDR3 sequence reads: CASSATRSGNTIYF. Here the CDR3 DNA reads TGTGCCAGCAGTGCCACTCGCTCTGGAAACACCATATATTTT.